A selection of T cell receptor beta chains follows, all from one sample in a study of blood T cell repertoires in COVID-19. Produced via immunoSEQ multiplex PCR; TCRdb's table is partial and in-frame only. Of hundreds of thousands of clones listed, around nine tenths are singletons. The sample consisted of peripheral blood. The receptor source for this set is a woman in her thirties or forties who had recovered from COVID-19. Both conserved end residues are part of each CDR3. The D gene is left open where the match is weak. Size is stated for part of the rows, as once, few or many counts, or as a class when the clone is expanded.

D,length,J,V,size,DNA,CDR3
TRBD2,15,TRBJ2-1,TRBV4-3,.,TGCGCCAGCAGCCAAGTGGGCGGGAGCCCCAATGAGCAGTTCTTC,CASSQVGGSPNEQFF
TRBD2,20,TRBJ2-1,TRBV7-8,.,TGTGCCAGCAGCCCCCGACTAGCGGGCGGGGGAGCCAGCTCCTACAATGAGCAGTTCTTC,CASSPRLAGGGASSYNEQFF
.,14,TRBJ2-3,TRBV7-9,.,TGTGCCAGCAGCTTCAACCCGGTTGCGGATACGCAGTATTTT,CASSFNPVADTQYF
TRBD1,15,TRBJ1-2,TRBV9,.,TGTGCCAGCAGCGGAAGGGGGCAAGCTAACTATGGCTACACCTTC,CASSGRGQANYGYTF
.,15,TRBJ2-1,TRBV3-1/TRBV3-2,once,TGTGCCAGCAGCCCATCGGGCGGGGCAACGGATGAGCAGTTCTTC,CASSPSGGATDEQFF
.,14,TRBJ1-4,TRBV5-6,.,TGTGCCAGCAGCTTGAGAGGGGGGGATGAAAAACTGTTTTTT,CASSLRGGDEKLFF
.,15,TRBJ1-1,TRBV18,.,TGTGCCAGCTCACCGAGAGGTGTCATGAACACTGAAGCTTTCTTT,CASSPRGVMNTEAFF
TRBD2,15,TRBJ2-7,TRBV9,once,TGTGCCAGCAGCGTAGGGACTAGCGGGAGCTACGAGCAGTACTTC,CASSVGTSGSYEQYF
TRBD1,15,TRBJ1-3,TRBV5-1,few,TGCGCCAGCAGCTTCGGACAGGGCCGAGGAAACACCATATATTTT,CASSFGQGRGNTIYF
TRBD1,15,TRBJ2-4,TRBV5-8,.,TGTGCCAGCAGCTTGGGGGGGACAGGGCGGAACATTCAGTACTTC,CASSLGGTGRNIQYF
.,16,TRBJ2-1,TRBV5-5,.,TGTGCCAGCAGCTTGGTTTTGGGAGGGGGCTACAATGAGCAGTTCTTC,CASSLVLGGGYNEQFF
.,13,TRBJ2-7,TRBV15,once,TGTGCCACCAGCCTCGGGAGCTCCTACGAGCAGTACTTC,CATSLGSSYEQYF
TRBD2,14,TRBJ2-5,TRBV27,.,TGTGCCAGCAGTTTAGCCGGGACTAGTGAGACCCAGTACTTC,CASSLAGTSETQYF
TRBD1,15,TRBJ1-1,TRBV30,once,TGTGCCTGGAGTCCCAGGGACAGGCCGGGCACTGAAGCTTTCTTT,CAWSPRDRPGTEAFF
TRBD1,14,TRBJ2-2,TRBV5-1,.,TGCGCCAGCAGCCGGGACAGGGCTAGCGGGGAGCTGTTTTTT,CASSRDRASGELFF
.,13,TRBJ2-3,TRBV9,.,TGTGCCAGCAGCGTAGGAGGACTCGATACGCAGTATTTT,CASSVGGLDTQYF
TRBD2,17,TRBJ2-3,TRBV25-1,.,TGTGCCAGCAGTGAATCGGGAGGGGAGGTCCGCACAGATACGCAGTATTTT,CASSESGGEVRTDTQYF
TRBD1,15,TRBJ1-4,TRBV3-1/TRBV3-2,.,TGTGCCAGCAGCCGCGCAGGGGGCCTGGGGGAAAAACTGTTTTTT,CASSRAGGLGEKLFF
.,16,TRBJ2-1,TRBV7-2,.,TGTGCCAGCAGCTTAGTGGGGTTACTAGGATACAATGAGCAGTTCTTC,CASSLVGLLGYNEQFF
TRBD1,13,TRBJ2-7,TRBV19,.,TGTGCCCAGGATAGGGACAGCCACTACGAGCAGTACTTC,CAQDRDSHYEQYF
TRBD1,14,TRBJ2-7,TRBV5-1,.,TGCGCCAGCAGCCCAGGGACAGGAACCTACGAGCAGTACTTC,CASSPGTGTYEQYF
.,16,TRBJ1-5,TRBV4-1,.,TGCGCCAGCAGCCAGGGGGGGACGGCAAACCGTCAGCCCCAGCATTTT,CASSQGGTANRQPQHF
TRBD2,15,TRBJ2-1,TRBV7-3,.,TGTGCCAGCAGCCGGACTAGCGGGAACTACAATGAGCAGTTCTTC,CASSRTSGNYNEQFF
.,11,TRBJ1-2,TRBV27,.,TGTGCCAGCGCTGACTCGTATGGCTACACCTTC,CASADSYGYTF
TRBD1,17,TRBJ1-2,TRBV9,.,TGTGCCAGCAGCCCAAGGGACAGGAGGTCCCCTAACTATGGCTACACCTTC,CASSPRDRRSPNYGYTF
.,15,TRBJ2-7,TRBV15,.,TGTGCCACCAGCAGAGGTCCGGCCAGGCCGTACGAGCAGTACTTC,CATSRGPARPYEQYF
TRBD1,15,TRBJ1-2,TRBV25-1,.,TGTGCCAGCGGGACCCCGGGACAGGACCGCTATGGCTACACCTTC,CASGTPGQDRYGYTF
TRBD1,14,TRBJ1-1,TRBV2,.,TGTGCCAGCACCGAGGGACAGACTAACACTGAAGCTTTCTTT,CASTEGQTNTEAFF
TRBD2,17,TRBJ2-3,TRBV10-3,.,TGTGCCATCAGTGATGTTGGGAGCGGGAGTGGGTCGGTTACGCAGTATTTT,CAISDVGSGSGSVTQYF
TRBD1,13,TRBJ1-5,TRBV11-3,.,TGTGCCAGCAGCCAGGAAGGGGGCCAGCCCCAGCATTTT,CASSQEGGQPQHF
TRBD2,16,TRBJ2-1,TRBV7-2,.,TGTGCCAGCAGCCCGGGGCCTAGCGGGAGGTTCAATGAGCAGTTCTTC,CASSPGPSGRFNEQFF
TRBD2,19,TRBJ2-3,TRBV5-8,.,TGTGCCAGCAGCCACCCGAGACTAGCGGGGGGGAGGCCGACAGATACGCAGTATTTT,CASSHPRLAGGRPTDTQYF
TRBD1,14,TRBJ1-2,TRBV7-2,.,TGTGCCAGCACCCCCGGGACAGGGTTGGCTGGCTACACCTTC,CASTPGTGLAGYTF
TRBD1,19,TRBJ1-5,TRBV6-2/TRBV6-3,.,TGTGCCAGCAGCGGCGAAAGGGGGCTGGGGGCAAATAGCAATCAGCCCCAGCATTTT,CASSGERGLGANSNQPQHF
TRBD1,14,TRBJ2-7,TRBV30,.,TGTGCCTGGAGTCCCGGGACAGGGATGGGCGAGCAGTACTTC,CAWSPGTGMGEQYF
.,11,TRBJ1-3,TRBV30,once,TGTGCCTGGAGTGTAGGGGCGGAAAGTCATTTT,CAWSVGAESHF
.,15,TRBJ2-3,TRBV19,.,TGTGCCAGTAGTGCCCCGACGGGAGCCACAGATACGCAGTATTTT,CASSAPTGATDTQYF
TRBD2,17,TRBJ2-2,TRBV3-1/TRBV3-2,few,TGTGCCAGCAGCGGGGGCGAGCGGGAGGGCCGCACCGGGGAGCTGTTTTTT,CASSGGEREGRTGELFF
.,18,TRBJ1-4,TRBV4-1,once,TGCGCCAGCAGCCAAGAGTGGCAGGGGCAGTGGGCTAATGAAAAACTGTTTTTT,CASSQEWQGQWANEKLFF
.,13,TRBJ2-3,TRBV5-1,.,TGCGCCAGCAGCCCCCGACTAACAGATACGCAGTATTTT,CASSPRLTDTQYF
TRBD1,15,TRBJ1-5,TRBV6-5,.,TGTGCCAGCAGTCCCCCGGGACAGTCAAATCAGCCCCAGCATTTT,CASSPPGQSNQPQHF
.,13,TRBJ1-4,TRBV9,once,TGTGCCAGCAGCGTAGGACTGGTTGAAAAACTGTTTTTT,CASSVGLVEKLFF
.,14,TRBJ2-1,TRBV7-2,.,TGTGCCAGCAGCCCCGGACTCGAATACAATGAGCAGTTCTTC,CASSPGLEYNEQFF
.,14,TRBJ2-7,TRBV4-3,.,TGCGCCAGCAGCCAAGTTGGTAGGGCGGGTGAGCAGTACTTC,CASSQVGRAGEQYF
TRBD1,13,TRBJ1-1,TRBV7-9,few,TGTGCCAGCAGCTCGGGACAGGGGACTGAAGCTTTCTTT,CASSSGQGTEAFF
TRBD1,17,TRBJ2-2,TRBV5-4,.,TGTGCCAGCAGCTCCGCGCCCGACAGGGGCGGGACCGGGGAGCTGTTTTTT,CASSSAPDRGGTGELFF
.,12,TRBJ2-3,TRBV5-6,.,TGTGCCAGCAGCCCCCGGGTGGGTACGCAGTATTTT,CASSPRVGTQYF
.,15,TRBJ1-5,TRBV7-8,.,TGTGCCAGCAGCCCCACGGGGCCAGGGGATCAGCCCCAGCATTTT,CASSPTGPGDQPQHF
TRBD2,15,TRBJ2-5,TRBV28,.,TGTGCCAGCAGGTCTGGTAGCGGGAGGTCAGAGACCCAGTACTTC,CASRSGSGRSETQYF
.,12,TRBJ1-4,TRBV30,.,TGTGCCTGGAGGGACGACAGTGAAAAACTGTTTTTT,CAWRDDSEKLFF
.,9,TRBJ1-1,TRBV20-1,.,TGCAGTGTGGGACTGGAAGCTTTCTTT,CSVGLEAFF
TRBD2,18,TRBJ2-2,TRBV3-1/TRBV3-2,.,TGTGCCAGCAGCCAAGCGGCTAGCGGGCACAGAAACACCGGGGAGCTGTTTTTT,CASSQAASGHRNTGELFF
.,13,TRBJ1-2,TRBV6-2/TRBV6-3,once,TGTGCCAGCAGTTGGCGGCAGGGCTATGGCTACACCTTC,CASSWRQGYGYTF
.,12,TRBJ2-5,TRBV29-1,.,TGCAGCGTTGAGGACCGCGGGGAGACCCAGTACTTC,CSVEDRGETQYF
TRBD2,13,TRBJ2-1,TRBV14,.,TGTGCCAGCAGCCCCAGGACTAGCGGGGCCCAGTTCTTC,CASSPRTSGAQFF
.,14,TRBJ2-1,TRBV5-1,.,TGCGCCAGCAGCTGGGGGCTAGAGGCCAATGAGCAGTTCTTC,CASSWGLEANEQFF
TRBD2,15,TRBJ2-1,TRBV10-3,.,TGTGCCATCAGCCGGACTAGCGGCTCCTACAATGAGCAGTTCTTC,CAISRTSGSYNEQFF
.,14,TRBJ2-7,TRBV18,.,TGTGCCAGCTCACCACCGGCTGGCTCCTACGAGCAGTACTTC,CASSPPAGSYEQYF
TRBD2,14,TRBJ2-1,TRBV7-3,.,TGTGCCAGCAGCCCGGGGACTAGCTACAATGAGCAGTTCTTC,CASSPGTSYNEQFF
TRBD2,16,TRBJ2-5,TRBV9,.,TGTGCCAGCAGCCCCAGTAGCGGGACGGGAAGAGTCACCCAGTACTTC,CASSPSSGTGRVTQYF